The rows below give T cell receptor beta chains drawn from one sample of a study of shared T cell receptors in the human thymus. The protocol was immunoSEQ multiplex PCR, while the TCRdb copy is restricted to in-frame clones and leaves out a portion. The data show under 850,000 clones, 88% seen once. These data also featured in a second study, about human thymus T cells.

The specimen was thymocytes. The receptors were sampled from a boy under two years old with a congenital heart defect. CDR3s include the opening cysteine and the closing phenylalanine or tryptophan. Each record gives: CDR3 length, clone size, J gene, D gene, V gene, CDR3 DNA, CDR3 protein. A D gene is named only where the DNA matches it firmly. Expanded clones are given a class, and other clones once, few, many or no size at all.

>12|-|TRBJ2-1|TRBD2|TRBV5-4
TGTGCCAGCAACCCGTCGGGAGGTGAGCAGTTCTTC
CASNPSGGEQFF
>16|-|TRBJ2-1|TRBD2|TRBV2
TGTGCCAGCAGTGAAGGGACTAGCGGATTTTACAATGAGCAGTTCTTC
CASSEGTSGFYNEQFF
>11|-|TRBJ2-7|-|TRBV10-3
TGTGCCAGCCGGGACTCCTGGGAGCAGTACTTC
CASRDSWEQYF
>18|few|TRBJ1-1|-|TRBV19
TGTGCCAGTAGTATAGATCTTAGGACTGGGAACACCAACACTGAAGCTTTCTTT
CASSIDLRTGNTNTEAFF
>14|-|TRBJ2-3|TRBD2|TRBV5-6
TGTGCCAGCAGCCCCGGGACTAGTACCGATACGCAGTATTTT
CASSPGTSTDTQYF
>14|-|TRBJ2-5|-|TRBV6-1
TGTGCCAGCAGTGGGGAAGTAGCGGAAGAGACCCAGTACTTC
CASSGEVAEETQYF
>15|-|TRBJ2-1|TRBD2|TRBV7-9
TGTGCCAGCAGCTCGGGACTAGCGGGATGGAATGAGCAGTTCTTC
CASSSGLAGWNEQFF
>18|-|TRBJ2-1|-|TRBV9
TGTGCCAGCAGCGCCCAACTTCTCCCAAGGGCGGGACACAATGAGCAGTTCTTC
CASSAQLLPRAGHNEQFF
>17|-|TRBJ1-5|-|TRBV7-3
TGTGCCAGCAGCCCTTGGCCGACAGTTTATAGCAATCAGCCCCAGCATTTT
CASSPWPTVYSNQPQHF
>13|once|TRBJ2-7|TRBD1|TRBV25-1
TGTGCCAGCAGTGGTGGACAGGAGTACGAGCAGTACTTC
CASSGGQEYEQYF
>17|-|TRBJ1-2|TRBD1|TRBV13
TGTGCCAGCAGCTGCTGGAACAGGGGGCGCCTTTATAGTGGCTACACCTTC
CASSCWNRGRLYSGYTF
>14|-|TRBJ2-7|-|TRBV7-9
TGTGCCAGCAGCCCAGGGAGGCCGTCCTACGAGCAGTACTTC
CASSPGRPSYEQYF
>16|-|TRBJ2-7|-|TRBV6-6
TGTGCCAGCAGTTACTCGAGGGGCGGACAGAGCTACGAGCAGTACTTC
CASSYSRGGQSYEQYF
>15|-|TRBJ2-1|TRBD1|TRBV27
TGTGCCAGCAGTTTGGAGGACAGGGGTTACAATGAGCAGTTCTTC
CASSLEDRGYNEQFF
>18|once|TRBJ1-3|-|TRBV15
TGTGCCACCAGCAGAGCAGGCCCCGCGGGGAATTGGGGAAACACCATATATTTT
CATSRAGPAGNWGNTIYF
>16|-|TRBJ2-2|TRBD2|TRBV27
TGTGCCAGCAGTTTCCCCGGGGGGGACGAGACCGGGGAGCTGTTTTTT
CASSFPGGDETGELFF
>13|-|TRBJ1-3|-|TRBV2
TGTGCCAGCAGTGAAGACAGGGGAAACACCATATATTTT
CASSEDRGNTIYF
>16|-|TRBJ1-5|-|TRBV19
TGTGCCAGTAGTATAGCCTCTCGGGGTAAGGATCAGCCCCAGCATTTT
CASSIASRGKDQPQHF
>15|-|TRBJ2-1|TRBD1|TRBV5-1
TGCGCCAGCAGCCCCCGTGGGACAGGGGACAATGAGCAGTTCTTC
CASSPRGTGDNEQFF
>16|-|TRBJ2-1|TRBD2|TRBV9
TGTGCCAGCAGCGACGGTCCCGGGACTAGCATCAATGAGCAGTTCTTC
CASSDGPGTSINEQFF
>18|few|TRBJ2-1|TRBD2|TRBV30
TGTGCCTGGAGACCGGAGCGGCTTATAGCGGGGACGGCCAATGAGCAGTTCTTC
CAWRPERLIAGTANEQFF
>13|-|TRBJ2-7|-|TRBV10-3
TGTGCCATCCCTAGCGCGAGCTCCTACGAGCAGTACTTC
CAIPSASSYEQYF
>15|-|TRBJ2-7|-|TRBV4-2
TGTGCCAGCAGCCAAAGCCGGAGGGGTTCCTACGAGCAGTACTTC
CASSQSRRGSYEQYF
>13|few|TRBJ1-5|-|TRBV19
TGTGCCAGTAGTTGGAGGGTTGGGCAGCCCCAGCATTTT
CASSWRVGQPQHF
>13|-|TRBJ2-3|-|TRBV9
TGTGCCAGCAGCCCGAGCCCCACAGATACGCAGTATTTT
CASSPSPTDTQYF
>12|-|TRBJ2-3|-|TRBV6-4
TGTGCCAGCATCCTCGGAGGAGATACGCAGTATTTT
CASILGGDTQYF
>14|few|TRBJ2-7|TRBD2|TRBV7-2
TGTGCCAGCAGCCCTAGCGGGAGGGAATACGAGCAGTACTTC
CASSPSGREYEQYF
>15|-|TRBJ2-1|-|TRBV28
TGTGCCAGCAGTTTAGTGGACTACCCTTACAATGAGCAGTTCTTC
CASSLVDYPYNEQFF
>15|-|TRBJ2-4|-|TRBV28
TGTGCCAGCAGATTGTCAGGGCCGGCCAAAAACATTCAGTACTTC
CASRLSGPAKNIQYF
>17|once|TRBJ2-7|TRBD2|TRBV27
TGTGCCAGCAGTTTATCGGCTAGCGGGAGGGCTACCTACGAGCAGTACTTC
CASSLSASGRATYEQYF
>15|few|TRBJ1-5|TRBD1|TRBV28
TGTGCCATTACAGGGGGGGTCTTTAGCAATCAGCCCCAGCATTTT
CAITGGVFSNQPQHF
>14|-|TRBJ2-1|-|TRBV11-2
TGTGCCAGCAGTAAGAGGCAGGGCTACAATGAGCAGTTCTTC
CASSKRQGYNEQFF
>18|-|TRBJ2-1|TRBD1|TRBV4-1
TGCGCCAGCAGCCACCCCCCGGGACAGGGGCGGACCTACAATGAGCAGTTCTTC
CASSHPPGQGRTYNEQFF
>16|-|TRBJ2-1|TRBD2|TRBV5-6
TGTGCCAGCAGCTTGCGACTAGCGGGGGACCACAATGAGCAGTTCTTC
CASSLRLAGDHNEQFF
>14|-|TRBJ1-5|-|TRBV6-5
TGTGCCAGCAGTTACCGAAGAGCGGCAGGATACCAGCATTTT
CASSYRRAAGYQHF
>17|-|TRBJ1-2|TRBD1|TRBV19
TGTGCCAGTAGTAGGATGGATTGGGGACAGGGGGACTATGGCTACACCTTC
CASSRMDWGQGDYGYTF
>16|-|TRBJ2-7|TRBD2|TRBV7-8
TGTGCCAGCAGCTTAGCCCGGACTAGCAGCTTGAACGAGCAGTACTTC
CASSLARTSSLNEQYF
>16|-|TRBJ2-5|TRBD2|TRBV13
TGTGCCAGCAGCTCAGGACTAGCGGAGCCTCAAGAGACCCAGTACTTC
CASSSGLAEPQETQYF
>13|-|TRBJ1-1|-|TRBV5-6
TGTGCCAGCACCACAGCAAGCAACACTGAAGCTTTCTTT
CASTTASNTEAFF
>17|-|TRBJ2-2|TRBD2|TRBV4-1
TGCGCCAGCAGCCAACCTAGGACTAGCGGGAGTACCGGGGAGCTGTTTTTT
CASSQPRTSGSTGELFF
>13|once|TRBJ2-7|-|TRBV4-2
TGTGCCAGCAGCCAAGATCGGCGGTACGAGCAGTACTTC
CASSQDRRYEQYF
>14|-|TRBJ1-1|-|TRBV30
TGTGCCTGGGACGGGGGGGTCCCCAACACTGAAGCTTTCTTT
CAWDGGVPNTEAFF
>15|-|TRBJ2-5|TRBD2|TRBV15
TGTGCCACCAGCCCCCCCGCTAGCGGCCAAGAGACCCAGTACTTC
CATSPPASGQETQYF
>13|-|TRBJ1-2|-|TRBV6-6
TGTGCCAGCAGTTACTCGGGGTCGGGGGGCTACACCTTC
CASSYSGSGGYTF
>16|once|TRBJ1-1|TRBD1|TRBV11-2
TGTGCCAGCAGCCCCACCGCCGGGACAGGGGACACTGAAGCTTTCTTT
CASSPTAGTGDTEAFF
>14|-|TRBJ1-1|-|TRBV11-2
TGTGCCAGCAGCTTAGTCTGGCCGGGCACTGAAGCTTTCTTT
CASSLVWPGTEAFF
>16|-|TRBJ2-7|-|TRBV4-2
TGTGCCAGCAGCCAAGATGCGGTTTTCTTTGCCTACGAGCAGTACTTC
CASSQDAVFFAYEQYF
>16|-|TRBJ1-6|TRBD1|TRBV14
TGTGCCAGCAGCCAAGGAGACGGGACAGCAAAATCACCCCTCCACTTT
CASSQGDGTAKSPLHF
>15|-|TRBJ1-1|TRBD1|TRBV6-6
TGTGCCAGCAGTTACCTGGACAGGCAGGACACTGAAGCTTTCTTT
CASSYLDRQDTEAFF
>19|-|TRBJ1-1|TRBD1|TRBV5-4
TGTGCCAGCAGCCAGGGGATCCTCACAGGGGGCCCCTTAGACACTGAAGCTTTCTTT
CASSQGILTGGPLDTEAFF
>13|-|TRBJ2-1|-|TRBV2
TGTGCCAGCAACGGAGGCTCCTACAATGAGCAGTTCTTC
CASNGGSYNEQFF
>15|-|TRBJ1-1|-|TRBV11-2
TGTGCCAGCAGCCTCAATTCAGATCCGAACACTGAAGCTTTCTTT
CASSLNSDPNTEAFF
>15|-|TRBJ2-1|TRBD1|TRBV5-4
TGTGCCAGCAGCCCGGGACAGGGGGAGTCCAATGAGCAGTTCTTC
CASSPGQGESNEQFF
>19|-|TRBJ2-2|TRBD2|TRBV4-3
TGCGCCAGCAGCCAAGATCGGGGGACTAGCGGGAAGCGGGCCGGGGAGCTGTTTTTT
CASSQDRGTSGKRAGELFF
>14|few|TRBJ1-3|-|TRBV29-1
TGCAGCGTTGAAGTGGGGGGCTCTGGAAACACCATATATTTT
CSVEVGGSGNTIYF
>16|-|TRBJ1-5|-|TRBV7-2
TGTGCCAGCAGCTCAAGGAGGGGTCCGGACAATCAGCCCCAGCATTTT
CASSSRRGPDNQPQHF
>13|-|TRBJ2-7|TRBD1|TRBV5-1
TGCGCCAGCAGCTTGGAGATCAGGGGGGAGCAGTACTTC
CASSLEIRGEQYF
>14|-|TRBJ2-7|-|TRBV6-1
TGTGCCAGCAGTGAAGCGAGGACAAGCTACGAGCAGTACTTC
CASSEARTSYEQYF